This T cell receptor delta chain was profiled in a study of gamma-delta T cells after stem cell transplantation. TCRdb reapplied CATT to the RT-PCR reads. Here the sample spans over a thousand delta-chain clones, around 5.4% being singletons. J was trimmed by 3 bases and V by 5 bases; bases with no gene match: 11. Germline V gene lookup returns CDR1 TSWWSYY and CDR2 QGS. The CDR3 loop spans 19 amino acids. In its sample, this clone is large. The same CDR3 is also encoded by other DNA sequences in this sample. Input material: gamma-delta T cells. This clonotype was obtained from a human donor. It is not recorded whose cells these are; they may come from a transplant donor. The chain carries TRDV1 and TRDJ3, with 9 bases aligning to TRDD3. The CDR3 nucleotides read TGTGCTCTTGGGAAGCCATGGGGGATAAGCCTCTGGGACACCCGACAGATGTTTTTC. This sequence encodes CALGKPWGISLWDTRQMFF.